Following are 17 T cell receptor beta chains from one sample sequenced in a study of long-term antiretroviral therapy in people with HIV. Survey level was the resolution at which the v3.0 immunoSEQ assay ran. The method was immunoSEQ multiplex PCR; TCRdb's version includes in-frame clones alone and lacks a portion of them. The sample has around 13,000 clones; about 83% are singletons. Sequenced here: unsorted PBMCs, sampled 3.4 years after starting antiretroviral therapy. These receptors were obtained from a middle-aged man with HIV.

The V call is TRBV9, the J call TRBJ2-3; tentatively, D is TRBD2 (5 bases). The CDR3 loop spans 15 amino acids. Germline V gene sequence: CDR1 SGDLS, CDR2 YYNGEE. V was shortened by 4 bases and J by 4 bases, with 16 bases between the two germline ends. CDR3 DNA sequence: TGTGCCAGCAGCTCCGCCCGGCTAGCTTCAGATACGCAGTATTTT. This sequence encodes CASSSARLASDTQYF. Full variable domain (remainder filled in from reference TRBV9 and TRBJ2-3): DSGVTQTPKHLITATGQRVTLRCSPRSGDLSVYWYQQSLDQGLQFLIQYYNGEERAKGNILERFSAQQFPDLHSELNLSSLELGDSALYFCASSSARLASDTQYFGPGTRLTVL.

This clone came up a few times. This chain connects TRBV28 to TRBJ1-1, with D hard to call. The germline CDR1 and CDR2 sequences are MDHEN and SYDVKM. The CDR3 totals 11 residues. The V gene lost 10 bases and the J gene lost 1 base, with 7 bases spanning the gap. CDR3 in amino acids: CATNRNTEAFF. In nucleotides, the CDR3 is TGTGCCACAAACAGGAACACTGAAGCTTTCTTT. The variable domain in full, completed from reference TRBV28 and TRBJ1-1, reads DVKVTQSSRYLVKRTGEKVFLECVQDMDHENMFWYRQDPGLGLRLIYFSYDVKMKEKGDIPEGYSVSREKKERFSLILESASTNQTSMYLCATNRNTEAFFGQGTRLTVV.

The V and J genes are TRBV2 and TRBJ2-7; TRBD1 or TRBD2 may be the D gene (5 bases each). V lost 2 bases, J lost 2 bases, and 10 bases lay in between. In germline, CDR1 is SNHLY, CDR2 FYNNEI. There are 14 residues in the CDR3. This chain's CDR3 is CASSESRGPYEQYF. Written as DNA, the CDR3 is TGTGCCAGCAGTGAATCCCGGGGCCCCTACGAGCAGTACTTC.

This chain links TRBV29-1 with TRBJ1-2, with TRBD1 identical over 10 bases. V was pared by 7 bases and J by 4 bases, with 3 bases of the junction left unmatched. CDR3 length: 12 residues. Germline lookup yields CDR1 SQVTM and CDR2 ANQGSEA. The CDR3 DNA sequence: TGCAGCGGCCGGACAGGGGGCTATGGCTACACCTTC. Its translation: CSGRTGGYGYTF.

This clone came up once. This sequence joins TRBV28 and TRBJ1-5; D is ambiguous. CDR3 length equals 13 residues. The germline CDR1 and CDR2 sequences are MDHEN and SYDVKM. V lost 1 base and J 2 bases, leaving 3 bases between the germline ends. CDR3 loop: CASSLLGNQPQHF. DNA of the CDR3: TGTGCCAGCAGTTTATTGGGCAATCAGCCCCAGCATTTT.

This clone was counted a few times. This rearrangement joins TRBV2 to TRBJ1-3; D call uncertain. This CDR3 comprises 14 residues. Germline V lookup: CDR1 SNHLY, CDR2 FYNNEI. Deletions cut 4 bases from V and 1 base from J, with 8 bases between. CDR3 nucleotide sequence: TGTGCCAGCAGTGGAGTCAGATCTGGAAACACCATATATTTT. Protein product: CASSGVRSGNTIYF.

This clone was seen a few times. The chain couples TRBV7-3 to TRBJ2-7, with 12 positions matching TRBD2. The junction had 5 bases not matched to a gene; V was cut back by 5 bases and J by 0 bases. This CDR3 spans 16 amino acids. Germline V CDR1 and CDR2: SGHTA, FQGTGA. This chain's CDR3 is CASSDGLAGNSYEQYF. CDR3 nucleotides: TGTGCCAGCAGCGACGGACTAGCGGGAAACTCCTACGAGCAGTACTTC.

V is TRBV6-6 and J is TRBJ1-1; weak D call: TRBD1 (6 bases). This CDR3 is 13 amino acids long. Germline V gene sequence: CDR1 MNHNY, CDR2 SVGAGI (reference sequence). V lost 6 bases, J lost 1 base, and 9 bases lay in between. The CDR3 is CASSKGGNTEAFF. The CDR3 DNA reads TGTGCCAGCAGCAAGGGGGGGAACACTGAAGCTTTCTTT.

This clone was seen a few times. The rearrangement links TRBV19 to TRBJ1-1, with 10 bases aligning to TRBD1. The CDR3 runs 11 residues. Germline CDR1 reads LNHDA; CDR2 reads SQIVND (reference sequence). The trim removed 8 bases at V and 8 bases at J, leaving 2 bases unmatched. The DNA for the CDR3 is TGTGCCAGTTCGGGACAGGGGGAAGCTTTCTTT. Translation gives CASSGQGEAFF.

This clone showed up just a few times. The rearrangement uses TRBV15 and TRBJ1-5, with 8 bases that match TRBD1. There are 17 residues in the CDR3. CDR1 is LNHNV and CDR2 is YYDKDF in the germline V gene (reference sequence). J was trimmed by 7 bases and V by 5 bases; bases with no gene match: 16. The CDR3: CATSGLSLQGVGQPQHF. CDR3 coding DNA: TGTGCCACCAGCGGATTATCATTACAGGGGGTTGGCCAGCCCCAGCATTTT.

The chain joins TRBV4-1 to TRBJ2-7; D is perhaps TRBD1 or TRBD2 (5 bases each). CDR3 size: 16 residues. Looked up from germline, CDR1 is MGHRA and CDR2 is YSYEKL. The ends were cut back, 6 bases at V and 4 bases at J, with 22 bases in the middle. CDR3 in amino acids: CASRHPTRQSPYEQYF. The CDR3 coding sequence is TGCGCCAGCAGGCACCCCACTAGACAGAGCCCATACGAGCAGTACTTC.

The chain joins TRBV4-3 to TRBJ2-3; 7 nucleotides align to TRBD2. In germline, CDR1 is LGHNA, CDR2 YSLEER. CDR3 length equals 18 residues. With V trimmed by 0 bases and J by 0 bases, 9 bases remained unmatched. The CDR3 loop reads CASSQDWYSGSSTDTQYF. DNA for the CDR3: TGCGCCAGCAGCCAAGATTGGTATAGCGGGTCTAGCACAGATACGCAGTATTTT.

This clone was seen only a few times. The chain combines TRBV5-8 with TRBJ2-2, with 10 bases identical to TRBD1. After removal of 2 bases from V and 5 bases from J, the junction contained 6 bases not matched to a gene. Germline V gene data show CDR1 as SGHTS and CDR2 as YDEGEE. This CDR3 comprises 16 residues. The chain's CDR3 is CASSLRTGGRTGELFF. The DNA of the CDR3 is TGTGCCAGCAGCTTAAGGACAGGGGGTCGTACCGGGGAGCTGTTTTTT.

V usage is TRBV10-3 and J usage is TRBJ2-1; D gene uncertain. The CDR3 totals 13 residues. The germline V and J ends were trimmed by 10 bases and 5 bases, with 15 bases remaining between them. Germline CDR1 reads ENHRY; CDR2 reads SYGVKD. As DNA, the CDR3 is TGTGCCACGGCGAATAGGCCGGACAATGAGCAGTTCTTC. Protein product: CATANRPDNEQFF.

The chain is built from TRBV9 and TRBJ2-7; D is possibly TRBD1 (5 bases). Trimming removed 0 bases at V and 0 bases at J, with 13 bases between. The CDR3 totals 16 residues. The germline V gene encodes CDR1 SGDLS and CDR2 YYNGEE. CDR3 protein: CASSVAPTTDSYEQYF. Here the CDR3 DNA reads TGTGCCAGCAGCGTAGCTCCGACGACAGACTCCTACGAGCAGTACTTC.

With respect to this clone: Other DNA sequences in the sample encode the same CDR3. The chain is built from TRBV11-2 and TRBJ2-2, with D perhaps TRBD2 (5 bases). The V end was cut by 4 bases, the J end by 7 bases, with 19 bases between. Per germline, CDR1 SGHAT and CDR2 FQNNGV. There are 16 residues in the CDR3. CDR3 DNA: TGTGCCAGCAGCTCCCGTGGAGCGGTGGACGGCGGGGAGCTGTTTTTT. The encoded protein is CASSSRGAVDGGELFF.

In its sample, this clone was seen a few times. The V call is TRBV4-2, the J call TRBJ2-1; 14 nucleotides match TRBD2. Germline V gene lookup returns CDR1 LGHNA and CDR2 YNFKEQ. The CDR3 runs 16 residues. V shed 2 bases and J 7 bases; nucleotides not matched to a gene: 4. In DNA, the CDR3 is TGTGCCAGCAGCCAACCGACTAGCGGGAGGGGTAATGAGCAGTTCTTC. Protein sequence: CASSQPTSGRGNEQFF.